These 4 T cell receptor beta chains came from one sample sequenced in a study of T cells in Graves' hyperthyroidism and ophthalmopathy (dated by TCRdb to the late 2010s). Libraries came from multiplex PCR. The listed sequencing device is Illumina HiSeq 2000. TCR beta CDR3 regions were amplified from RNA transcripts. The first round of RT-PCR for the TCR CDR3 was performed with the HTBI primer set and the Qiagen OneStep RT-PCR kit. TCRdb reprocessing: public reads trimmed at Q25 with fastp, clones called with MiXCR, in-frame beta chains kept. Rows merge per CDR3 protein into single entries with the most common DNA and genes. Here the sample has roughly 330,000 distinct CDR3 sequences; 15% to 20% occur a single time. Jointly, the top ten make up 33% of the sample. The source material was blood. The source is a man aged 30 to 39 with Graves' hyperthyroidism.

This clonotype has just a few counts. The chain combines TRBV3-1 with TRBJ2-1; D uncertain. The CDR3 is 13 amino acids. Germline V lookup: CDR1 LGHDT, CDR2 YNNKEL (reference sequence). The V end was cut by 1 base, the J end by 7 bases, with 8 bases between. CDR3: CASSQVEANEQFF. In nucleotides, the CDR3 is TGTGCCAGCAGCCAAGTGGAAGCGAATGAGCAGTTCTTC.

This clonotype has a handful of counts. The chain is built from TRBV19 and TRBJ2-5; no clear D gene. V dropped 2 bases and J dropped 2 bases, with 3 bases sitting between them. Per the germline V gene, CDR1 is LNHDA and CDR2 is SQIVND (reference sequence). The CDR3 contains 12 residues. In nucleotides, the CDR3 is TGTGCCAGTAGTATAACTCAAGAGACCCAGTACTTC. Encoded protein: CASSITQETQYF.

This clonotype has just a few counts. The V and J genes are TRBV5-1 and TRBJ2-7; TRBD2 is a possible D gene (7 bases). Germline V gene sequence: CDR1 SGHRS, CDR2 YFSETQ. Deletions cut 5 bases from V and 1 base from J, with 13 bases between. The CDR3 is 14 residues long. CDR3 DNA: TGCGCCAGCAGGGGGGGGGCATCGTCCTACGAGCAGTACTTC. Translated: CASRGGASSYEQYF.

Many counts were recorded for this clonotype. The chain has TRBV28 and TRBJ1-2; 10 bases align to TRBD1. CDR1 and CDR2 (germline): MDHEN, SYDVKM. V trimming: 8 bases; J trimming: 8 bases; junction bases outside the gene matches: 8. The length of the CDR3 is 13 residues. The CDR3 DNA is TGTGCCAGCCAAAGACAGGGGGCTGGGGGCTACACCTTC. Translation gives CASQRQGAGGYTF.